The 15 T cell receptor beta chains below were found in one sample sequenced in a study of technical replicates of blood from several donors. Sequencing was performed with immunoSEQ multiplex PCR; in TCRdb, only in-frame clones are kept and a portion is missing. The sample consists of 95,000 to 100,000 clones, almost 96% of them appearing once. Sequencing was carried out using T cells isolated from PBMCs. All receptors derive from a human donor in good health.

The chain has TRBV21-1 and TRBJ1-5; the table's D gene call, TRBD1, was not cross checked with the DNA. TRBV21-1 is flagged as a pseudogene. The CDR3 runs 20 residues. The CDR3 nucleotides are TGTGCCAGCAGCAAAGGGTACGGGACAGGTTTAGAGGTAGGGTGGCAGCCCCAGCATTTT. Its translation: CASSKGYGTGLEVGWQPQHF.

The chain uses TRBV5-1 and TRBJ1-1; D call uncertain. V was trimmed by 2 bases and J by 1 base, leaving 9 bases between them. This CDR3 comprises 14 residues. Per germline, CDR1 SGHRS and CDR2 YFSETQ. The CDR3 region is CASSFIQPNTEAFF. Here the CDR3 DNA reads TGCGCCAGCAGCTTCATACAGCCGAACACTGAAGCTTTCTTT.

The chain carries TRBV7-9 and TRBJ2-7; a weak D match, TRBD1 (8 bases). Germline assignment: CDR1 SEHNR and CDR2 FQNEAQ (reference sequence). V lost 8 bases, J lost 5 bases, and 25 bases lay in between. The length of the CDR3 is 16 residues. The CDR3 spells CASQEGGWTGIDEQYF. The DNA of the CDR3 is TGTGCCAGCCAGGAGGGAGGGTGGACAGGGATCGACGAGCAGTACTTC.

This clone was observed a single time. CDR3 in amino acids: CASSIQGRGNQPQHF. In DNA form, the CDR3 reads TGTGCCAGCAGTATTCAGGGTAGGGGCAATCAGCCCCAGCATTTT. The chain links TRBV6-1 to TRBJ1-5; possible D gene TRBD1, 5 bases. The V end lost 5 bases, the J end lost 2 bases, and 13 bases lay between the germline ends. The CDR3 spans 15 residues. The germline V gene has CDR1 MNHNS and CDR2 SASEGT.

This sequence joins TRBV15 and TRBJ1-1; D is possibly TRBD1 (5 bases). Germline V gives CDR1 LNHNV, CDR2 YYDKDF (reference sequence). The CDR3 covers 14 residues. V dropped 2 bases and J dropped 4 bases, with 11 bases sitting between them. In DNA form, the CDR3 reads TGTGCCACCAGCAGAAGTAAAGGGGCCACTGAAGCTTTCTTT. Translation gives CATSRSKGATEAFF.

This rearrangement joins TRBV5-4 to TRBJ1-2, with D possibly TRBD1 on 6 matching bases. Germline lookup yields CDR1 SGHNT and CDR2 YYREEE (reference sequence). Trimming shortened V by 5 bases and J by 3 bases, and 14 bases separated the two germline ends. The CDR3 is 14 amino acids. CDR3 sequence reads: CASRSTGLDYGYTF. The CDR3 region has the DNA TGTGCCAGCAGGTCAACAGGGTTGGACTATGGCTACACCTTC.

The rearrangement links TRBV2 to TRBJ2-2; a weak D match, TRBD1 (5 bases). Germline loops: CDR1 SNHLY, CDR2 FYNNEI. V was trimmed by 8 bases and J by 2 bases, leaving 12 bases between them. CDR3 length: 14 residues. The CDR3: CASLTDANTGELFF. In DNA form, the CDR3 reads TGTGCCAGCCTGACAGACGCCAACACCGGGGAGCTGTTTTTT.

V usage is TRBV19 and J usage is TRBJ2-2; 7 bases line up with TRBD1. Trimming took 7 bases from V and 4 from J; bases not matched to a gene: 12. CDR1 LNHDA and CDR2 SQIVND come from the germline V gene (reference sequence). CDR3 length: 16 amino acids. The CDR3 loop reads CASTVGDSLGTGELFF. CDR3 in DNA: TGTGCCAGTACGGTAGGGGACAGCTTGGGCACCGGGGAGCTGTTTTTT.

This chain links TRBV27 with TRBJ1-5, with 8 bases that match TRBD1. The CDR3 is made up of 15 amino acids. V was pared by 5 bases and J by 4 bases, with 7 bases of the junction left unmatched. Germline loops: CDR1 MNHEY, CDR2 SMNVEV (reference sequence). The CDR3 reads CASSPTRQGNQPQHF. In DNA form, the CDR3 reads TGTGCCAGCAGTCCCACCCGACAGGGGAATCAGCCCCAGCATTTT.

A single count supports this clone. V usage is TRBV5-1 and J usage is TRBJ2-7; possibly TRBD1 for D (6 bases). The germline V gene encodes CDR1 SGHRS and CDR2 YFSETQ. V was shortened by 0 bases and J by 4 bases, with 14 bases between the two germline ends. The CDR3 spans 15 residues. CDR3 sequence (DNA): TGCGCCAGCAGCTTGGAAGATGGGGGCGGGTACGAGCAGTACTTC. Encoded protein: CASSLEDGGGYEQYF. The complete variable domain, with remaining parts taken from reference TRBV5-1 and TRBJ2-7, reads KAGVTQTPRYLIKTRGQQVTLSCSPISGHRSVSWYQQTPGQGLQFLFEYFSETQRNKGNFPGRFSGRQFSNSRSEMNVSTLELGDSALYLCASSLEDGGGYEQYFGPGTRLTVT.

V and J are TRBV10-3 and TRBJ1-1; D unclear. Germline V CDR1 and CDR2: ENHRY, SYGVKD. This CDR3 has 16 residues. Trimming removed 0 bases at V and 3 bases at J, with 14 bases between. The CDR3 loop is CAISESDLVPHTEAFF. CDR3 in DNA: TGTGCCATCAGTGAGTCGGATCTAGTACCACACACTGAAGCTTTCTTT.

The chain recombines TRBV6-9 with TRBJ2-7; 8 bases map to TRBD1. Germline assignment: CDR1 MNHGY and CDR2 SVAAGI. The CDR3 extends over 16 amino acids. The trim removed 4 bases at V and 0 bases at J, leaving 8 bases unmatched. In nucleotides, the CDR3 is TGTGCCAGCAGTTCCCCGGGACAGGTCCCCTCCTACGAGCAGTACTTC. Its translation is CASSSPGQVPSYEQYF.

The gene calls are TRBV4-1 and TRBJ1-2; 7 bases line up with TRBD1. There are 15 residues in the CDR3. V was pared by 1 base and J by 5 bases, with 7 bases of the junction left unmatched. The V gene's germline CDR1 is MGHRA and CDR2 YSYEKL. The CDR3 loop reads CASSQGVQGKYGYTF. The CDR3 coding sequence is TGCGCCAGCAGCCAAGGAGTACAGGGGAAATATGGCTACACCTTC.

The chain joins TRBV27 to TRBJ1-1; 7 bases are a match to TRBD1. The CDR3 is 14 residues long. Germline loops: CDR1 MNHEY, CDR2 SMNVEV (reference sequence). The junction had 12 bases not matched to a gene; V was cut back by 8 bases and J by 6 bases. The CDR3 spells CASSLRSGGPEAFF. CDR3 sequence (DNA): TGTGCCAGCTCACTCAGGTCAGGGGGACCTGAAGCTTTCTTT.

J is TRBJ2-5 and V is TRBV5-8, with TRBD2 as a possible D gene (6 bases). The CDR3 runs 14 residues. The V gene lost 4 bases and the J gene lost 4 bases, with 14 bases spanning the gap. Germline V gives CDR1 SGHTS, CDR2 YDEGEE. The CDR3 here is CASSPLRERETQYF. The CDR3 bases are TGTGCCAGCAGCCCCCTCCGGGAGCGAGAGACCCAGTACTTC.